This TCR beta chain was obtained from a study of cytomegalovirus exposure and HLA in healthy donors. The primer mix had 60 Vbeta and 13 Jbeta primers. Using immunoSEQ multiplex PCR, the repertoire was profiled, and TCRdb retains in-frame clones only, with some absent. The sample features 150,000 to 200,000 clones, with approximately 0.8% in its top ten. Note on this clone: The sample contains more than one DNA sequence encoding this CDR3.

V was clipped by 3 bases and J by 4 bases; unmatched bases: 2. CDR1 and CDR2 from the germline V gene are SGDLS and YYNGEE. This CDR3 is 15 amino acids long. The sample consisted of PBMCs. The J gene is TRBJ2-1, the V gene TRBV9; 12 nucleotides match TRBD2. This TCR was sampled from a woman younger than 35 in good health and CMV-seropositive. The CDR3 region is CASSDGTSGYNEQFF. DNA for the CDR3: TGTGCCAGCAGCGATGGGACTAGCGGGTACAATGAGCAGTTCTTC.